Below are 23 T cell receptor beta chains sequenced from a single sample in a study of CD8 T cells in Susac syndrome. When the RNA was reverse transcribed, random hexamers were used with an input of about 0.45 to 1 ug. TCRdb re-called the immunoSEQ multiplex PCR reads with MiXCR, one entry per CDR3 protein. The sample consists of fewer than 250,000 distinct CDR3 sequences, under 95% of them appearing once. Specimen: CD4+ T cells from PBMCs. Receptors were obtained from a human donor in good health.

This chain connects TRBV9 to TRBJ2-3, with D unclear. Looked up from germline, CDR1 is SGDLS and CDR2 is YYNGEE. This CDR3 is built from 16 residues. With 4 bases removed from V and 4 bases from J, the gap between germline ends came to 19 bases. CDR3 DNA: TGTGCCAGCAGCCCAACGGCCAAAGCCATAGCAGATACGCAGTATTTT. As protein: CASSPTAKAIADTQYF.

The chain recombines TRBV20-1 with TRBJ1-1; D is undetermined. Trimming took off 8 bases at V and 0 bases at J, with 7 bases between the two ends. CDR3 length: 11 amino acids. Germline CDR1 and CDR2: DFQATT and SNEGSKA (reference sequence). CDR3 in amino acids: CSPELNTEAFF. CDR3 nucleotide sequence: TGCAGTCCAGAGTTGAACACTGAAGCTTTCTTT.

V gene TRBV2 combines with J gene TRBJ2-6; tentative D call: TRBD1 (6 bases). Deletions cut 10 bases from V and 3 bases from J, with 7 bases between. The CDR3 is 12 residues long. CDR1 is SNHLY, CDR2 FYNNEI, per germline. In DNA form, the CDR3 reads TGTGCCACCAGGGGTGGGGCCAACGTCCTGACTTTC. Amino acids: CATRGGANVLTF. The whole variable domain, remainder taken from reference TRBV2 and TRBJ2-6, is EPEVTQTPSHQVTQMGQEVILRCVPISNHLYFYWYRQILGQKVEFLVSFYNNEISEKSEIFDDQFSVERPDGSNFTLKIRSTKLEDSAMYFCATRGGANVLTFGAGSRLTVL.

The chain couples TRBV6-1 to TRBJ1-1; weak D call: TRBD1 (6 bases). V dropped 2 bases and J dropped 5 bases, with 9 bases sitting between them. The CDR3 is made up of 13 amino acids. Germline-derived CDR1 and CDR2 are MNHNS and SASEGT. The CDR3 here is CASSEPGETEAFF. In nucleotides, the CDR3 is TGTGCCAGCAGTGAACCAGGGGAGACTGAAGCTTTCTTT.

V is TRBV5-6 and J is TRBJ2-2, with TRBD2 matching over 8 bases. The CDR3 covers 17 residues. Germline CDR1 is SGHDT and CDR2 is YYEEEE. Trimming at V came to 7 bases and at J to 3 bases, leaving 14 bases not matched to a gene. The CDR3 bases are TGTGCCAGCCGCCCGGGTCTAGCGGGTCCTTACACCGGGGAGCTGTTTTTT. Protein: CASRPGLAGPYTGELFF.

The rearrangement links TRBV7-2 to TRBJ1-5; D is uncertain. V dropped 2 bases and J dropped 5 bases, with 7 bases sitting between them. This CDR3 region has 13 residues. CDR1 is SGHTA and CDR2 is FQGNSA in the germline V gene. The CDR3 loop is CASSLLVDQPQHF. For the CDR3, the DNA is TGTGCCAGCAGCTTACTGGTCGATCAGCCCCAGCATTTT.

V gene TRBV27 combines with J gene TRBJ1-6, with D possibly matching TRBD1 (6 bases). Trimming took 3 bases from V and 9 from J, leaving 21 bases between them. The V gene's germline CDR1 is MNHEY and CDR2 SMNVEV (reference sequence). CDR3 length: 17 residues. Here the CDR3 DNA reads TGTGCCAGCAGTTTCCGAGGGGGGGCAGGCTATGGTTCACCCCTCCACTTT. It encodes CASSFRGGAGYGSPLHF.

The rearrangement joins TRBV7-9 to TRBJ2-3; D is perhaps TRBD2 (6 bases). Trimming left V 5 bases short and J 0 bases short, with 12 bases between. CDR3 length equals 15 residues. Germline CDR1 is SEHNR and CDR2 is FQNEAQ (reference sequence). CDR3 protein: CASSGRLGSTDTQYF. DNA for the CDR3: TGTGCCAGCAGCGGTAGACTAGGGAGCACAGATACGCAGTATTTT.

The J gene is TRBJ2-2, the V gene TRBV25-1; TRBD1 matches at 7 bases. Germline V gene sequence: CDR1 MGHDK, CDR2 SYGVNS. V trimming: 6 bases; J trimming: 3 bases; junction bases outside the gene matches: 4. The length of the CDR3 is 14 residues. The CDR3 bases are TGTGCCAGCAGGAGACAGGGCGACACCGGGGAGCTGTTTTTT. Translated, it gives CASRRQGDTGELFF.

The V gene is TRBV7-9, the J gene TRBJ2-6; 9 bases fit TRBD1. The CDR3 runs to 16 residues. Germline CDR1 and CDR2: SEHNR and FQNEAQ (reference sequence). V shed 1 base and J 2 bases; nucleotides not matched to a gene: 0. The CDR3 DNA is TGTGCCAGCAGCTTAGGACAGGGGGCTGGGGCCAACGTCCTGACTTTC. Amino acids: CASSLGQGAGANVLTF.

The chain carries TRBV5-1 and TRBJ2-7; no definite D call. Trimming stripped 5 bases from V and 4 bases from J, with 13 bases between. This CDR3 is built from 13 residues. Germline CDR1 reads SGHRS; CDR2 reads YFSETQ. CDR3 coding DNA: TGCGCCAGCAGGCCGGGCCCCGGTTACGAGCAGTACTTC. As protein: CASRPGPGYEQYF.

This rearrangement joins TRBV5-1 to TRBJ1-1; tentatively, D is TRBD1 (6 bases). The CDR3 is 16 amino acids. Germline assignment: CDR1 SGHRS and CDR2 YFSETQ. V was trimmed by 3 bases and J by 0 bases, leaving 15 bases between them. The CDR3 sequence: CASSSIITGLNTEAFF. In nucleotides, the CDR3 is TGCGCCAGCAGCTCAATAATTACAGGGTTGAACACTGAAGCTTTCTTT.

The chain uses TRBV5-1 and TRBJ2-1, with D possibly TRBD1 on 6 matching bases. The CDR3 runs 17 residues. CDR1 SGHRS and CDR2 YFSETQ come from the germline V gene. Trimming shortened V by 2 bases and J by 0 bases, and 15 bases separated the two germline ends. The CDR3 is CASSLTGQRSSYNEQFF. For the CDR3, the DNA is TGCGCCAGCAGCTTAACAGGACAGAGGAGCTCCTACAATGAGCAGTTCTTC.

This clonotype was found once. The J gene is TRBJ2-3, the V gene TRBV29-1; weak D call: TRBD2 (6 bases). Germline V gene lookup returns CDR1 SQVTM and CDR2 ANQGSEA. The CDR3 is 14 residues long. V was clipped by 6 bases and J by 4 bases, with 17 bases between them. CDR3 loop: CSVGEAGKADTQYF. The CDR3 DNA reads TGCAGCGTGGGGGAGGCGGGGAAGGCAGATACGCAGTATTTT.

The rearrangement uses TRBV29-1 and TRBJ2-3; 7 bases match TRBD1. The CDR3 covers 13 residues. The V gene end was trimmed by 6 bases and the J gene end by 2 bases; junction bases not matched to a gene: 5. Looked up from germline, CDR1 is SQVTM and CDR2 is ANQGSEA. CDR3 in DNA: TGCAGCGTCTACAGGGGAAACACAGATACGCAGTATTTT. As protein: CSVYRGNTDTQYF.

This rearrangement joins TRBV6-2 or TRBV6-3 to TRBJ2-5; 12 nucleotides match TRBD1. The CDR3 covers 16 residues. The V and J ends lost 11 bases and 4 bases, in that order; junction bases with no gene match: 14. The V gene's germline CDR1 is MNHEY and CDR2 SVGEGT. Written as DNA, the CDR3 is TGTGCCGGAAGTTCCGGGACAGGGGGCTGGATAGAGACCCAGTACTTC. The encoded protein is CAGSSGTGGWIETQYF.

The chain links TRBV5-1 to TRBJ2-2; D remains ambiguous. Germline V gene lookup returns CDR1 SGHRS and CDR2 YFSETQ. The V gene lost 2 bases and the J gene lost 6 bases, with 20 bases spanning the gap. This CDR3 region has 17 residues. The CDR3 loop is CASSFVPQAQRPGELFF. The CDR3 region has the DNA TGCGCCAGCAGCTTTGTCCCGCAAGCCCAACGGCCCGGGGAGCTGTTTTTT.

This clonotype was seen a single time. The chain uses TRBV5-1 and TRBJ1-4, with 7 positions matching TRBD1. The germline V gene has CDR1 SGHRS and CDR2 YFSETQ. Trimming at V came to 3 bases and at J to 8 bases, leaving 16 bases not matched to a gene. The CDR3 consists of 17 residues. The CDR3 coding sequence is TGCGCCAGCAGCTCTAACCCGGGAACAGGGGTACGGGAAAAACTGTTTTTT. Its protein is CASSSNPGTGVREKLFF.

J is TRBJ1-1 and V is TRBV3-1, with TRBD1 identical over 10 bases. The V and J ends lost 2 bases and 10 bases, in that order; junction bases with no gene match: 16. Germline-derived CDR1 and CDR2 are LGHDT and YNNKEL (reference sequence). The CDR3 runs to 17 residues. CDR3: CASSQNAPRDRGGVAFF. In DNA, the CDR3 is TGTGCCAGCAGCCAAAACGCCCCCCGGGACAGGGGAGGGGTAGCTTTCTTT. Complete variable domain (other parts from reference TRBV3-1 and TRBJ1-1): DTAVSQTPKYLVTQMGNDKSIKCEQNLGHDTMYWYKQDSKKFLKIMFSYNNKELIINETVPNRFSPKSPDKAHLNLHINSLELGDSAVYFCASSQNAPRDRGGVAFFGQGTRLTVV.

The rearrangement links TRBV7-7 to TRBJ2-7; possible D gene TRBD2, 6 bases. CDR3 length: 15 amino acids. Looked up from germline, CDR1 is SSHAT and CDR2 is FNYEAQ (reference sequence). The CDR3 DNA reads TGTGCTAGCAGCTTAGCGGCGGGGCCGTCCTACGAGCAGTACGTC. This encodes CASSLAAGPSYEQYV.

The chain links TRBV5-1 to TRBJ2-3; D may be TRBD1 or TRBD2 (5 bases each). The V gene's germline CDR1 is SGHRS and CDR2 YFSETQ. The V end was cut by 4 bases, the J end by 4 bases, with 13 bases between. The CDR3 covers 14 residues. The CDR3, as DNA: TGCGCCAGCAGCAGGAGAGAGGGACCAGATACGCAGTATTTT. This gives the protein CASSRREGPDTQYF.

The chain uses TRBV28 and TRBJ2-7; 8 bases align to TRBD1. Per germline, CDR1 MDHEN and CDR2 SYDVKM. The ends lost 8 bases at V and 7 bases at J; junction bases unmatched: 10. The CDR3 is 13 residues long. Written as DNA, the CDR3 is TGTGCCAGCCGGGACAGGCCCTTACGTGAGCAGTACTTC. It specifies CASRDRPLREQYF. Variable domain in full (rest from reference TRBV28 and TRBJ2-7): DVKVTQSSRYLVKRTGEKVFLECVQDMDHENMFWYRQDPGLGLRLIYFSYDVKMKEKGDIPEGYSVSREKKERFSLILESASTNQTSMYLCASRDRPLREQYFGPGTRLTVT.

The rearrangement uses TRBV7-2 and TRBJ1-5; D gene unclear. This CDR3 is 12 amino acids long. The V end was cut by 6 bases, the J end by 7 bases, with 10 bases between. The germline V gene has CDR1 SGHTA and CDR2 FQGNSA. This CDR3 is CASSSQRQPQHF. In DNA, the CDR3 is TGTGCCAGCAGTTCACAAAGACAGCCCCAGCATTTT.